Following are 10 T cell receptor beta chains from one sample sequenced in a study of T-cell reconstitution after alpha-beta-depleted transplantation in children. Unique molecular identifiers tagged the TCRbeta library. Each CDR3 protein is one row after TCRdb ran MiXCR on the PCR reads. This sample carries 450,000 to 700,000 distinct CDR3 sequences, 27% of them seen once, and the ten largest clones take about 35%. This material consisted of PBMCs, taken before TCRalphabeta/CD19-depleted stem cell transplant. Receptor source: a boy younger than two with Wiskott-Aldrich syndrome, due to receive a stem cell transplant.

The sample holds a few counts of this clonotype. CDR3 protein: CASSLGISGRPNEQFF. CDR3 DNA sequence: TGCGCCAGCAGCCTTGGAATTAGCGGGAGACCTAATGAGCAGTTCTTC. This sequence joins TRBV5-1 and TRBJ2-1; TRBD2 aligns across 9 bases. Germline CDR1 reads SGHRS; CDR2 reads YFSETQ. V lost 4 bases and J lost 7; bases outside the gene matches: 12. The CDR3 runs to 16 residues.

This clonotype was seen a few times. The CDR3 reads CASSPRQGAGISNQPQHF. Here the CDR3 DNA reads TGTGCCAGCTCACCCCGTCAGGGGGCTGGCATTAGCAATCAGCCCCAGCATTTT. V gene TRBV18 combines with J gene TRBJ1-5; 8 bases agree with TRBD1. After removal of 3 bases from V and 0 bases from J, the junction contained 10 bases not matched to a gene. The CDR3 totals 18 residues. Looked up from germline, CDR1 is KGHSH and CDR2 is LQKENI.

V usage is TRBV24-1 and J usage is TRBJ1-1, with unresolved D. The CDR3 loop spans 13 amino acids. The germline CDR1 and CDR2 sequences are KGHDR and SFDVKD. The ends were cut back, 3 bases at V and 5 bases at J, with 9 bases in the middle. CDR3 amino acids: CATSDPLRTEAFF. CDR3 DNA: TGTGCCACCAGTGATCCCCTCCGGACTGAAGCTTTCTTT.

This clonotype was counted only a few times. This chain joins TRBV10-3 and TRBJ2-3; D is perhaps TRBD2 (5 bases). The CDR3 runs 16 residues. Trimming left V 3 bases short and J 2 bases short, with 15 bases between. Germline CDR1 and CDR2: ENHRY and SYGVKD. CDR3 DNA: TGTGCCATCAGTGACCAACTAGATTGGACCACAGATACGCAGTATTTT. This translates into CAISDQLDWTTDTQYF.

The chain combines TRBV5-1 with TRBJ2-2; D remains ambiguous. The germline V and J ends were trimmed by 2 bases and 3 bases, with 8 bases remaining between them. CDR1 and CDR2 from the germline V gene are SGHRS and YFSETQ. This CDR3 has 14 amino acids. The CDR3 DNA sequence: TGCGCCAGCAGCTTATTTTCGGACACCGGGGAGCTGTTTTTT. Translated, it gives CASSLFSDTGELFF.

This clonotype has only a few counts. The CDR3 sequence: CASSSTGLLTNTGELFF. Here the CDR3 DNA reads TGTGCCAGCAGTTCCACAGGGCTCCTAACGAACACCGGGGAGCTGTTTTTT. This chain connects TRBV6-5 to TRBJ2-2; D possibly corresponds to TRBD1 (6 bases). The CDR3 spans 17 residues. V lost 4 bases to trimming and J lost 0 bases, with 15 bases between them. Looked up from germline, CDR1 is MNHEY and CDR2 is SVGAGI.

This clonotype was counted only a few times. The chain has TRBV4-2 and TRBJ2-5, with a tentative D call TRBD2 (6 bases). Trimming removed 0 bases from V and 2 bases from J, with 10 bases in between. CDR1 is LGHNA, CDR2 YNFKEQ, per germline. This CDR3 contains 15 residues. The CDR3 DNA follows: TGTGCCAGCAGCCAAGATGGGGCGGGACAAGAGACCCAGTACTTC. Translated: CASSQDGAGQETQYF.

The chain uses TRBV15 and TRBJ2-1, with 7 nucleotides matching TRBD2. Germline-derived CDR1 and CDR2 are LNHNV and YYDKDF (reference sequence). Losses at the gene ends were 1 base for V and 12 bases for J; bases not matched to a gene: 9. The CDR3 sequence is 14 residues long. The CDR3 region is CATSRGLAVGRQFF. The DNA of the CDR3 is TGTGCCACCAGCAGAGGCCTAGCGGTAGGAAGGCAGTTCTTC.

This clonotype was counted between two and nine times. The genes are TRBV6-6 and TRBJ1-4; no clear D. This CDR3 has 13 residues. The germline gives CDR1 MNHNY, CDR2 SVGAGI (reference sequence). Trimming pared 4 bases from V and 7 bases from J, leaving 10 bases between. CDR3 DNA: TGTGCCAGCAGTTCCCAGCCCGGTGAAAAACTGTTTTTT. Encoded protein: CASSSQPGEKLFF.

This rearrangement joins TRBV6-6 to TRBJ1-1; TRBD1 might be the D (6 bases). The CDR3 sequence is 13 residues long. The germline V gene encodes CDR1 MNHNY and CDR2 SVGAGI (reference sequence). V was trimmed by 8 bases and J by 3 bases, leaving 13 bases between them. CDR3 residues: CASRDRRDTEAFF. CDR3 bases: TGTGCCAGCCGAGACAGGAGGGACACTGAAGCTTTCTTT.